This entry concerns a single T cell receptor beta chain. Sequencing used immunoSEQ multiplex PCR; TCRdb keeps in-frame clones, though not all of them. The table has roughly 230,000 clones, 75% to 85% seen once. This sample is part of a study of blood T cell repertoires in COVID-19. CDR3 length: 14 residues. The germline V gene has CDR1 SGHTA and CDR2 FQGTGA. V lost 2 bases and J 3 bases, leaving 7 bases between the germline ends. This chain connects TRBV7-3 to TRBJ2-2; D might be TRBD1 (5 bases). This sequence was found in a human donor in a cohort sampled during active COVID-19. The sequenced sample consisted of peripheral blood. CDR3 nucleotide sequence: TGTGCCAGCAGCTTATTAGGGGACACCGGGGAGCTGTTTTTT. Encoded protein: CASSLLGDTGELFF.